This TCR beta chain was recorded in a study of CD8+ T cells in alopecia areata (dated by TCRdb to 2016 to 2019). Turning to the overall study: The treated patients, all with moderate-to-severe alopecia areata, were enrolled in an open-label pilot trial of oral tofacitinib given at 5 to 10 mg twice daily. Patients received tofacitinib for 6 to 18 months and were then followed off drug for 6 months to check for delayed response and recurrence. To study T cell clonal expansion in alopecia areata, the researchers applied high-throughput TCRbeta sequencing to both the C3H/HeJ mouse model and human patients. On the human side, TCRbeta sequencing was run on scalp tissue and on sorted CD4+ and CD8+ peripheral blood T cells from healthy controls and from alopecia areata patients with either patchy or totalis/universalis disease. Patients on tofacitinib were biopsied at baseline and after 4 and 24 weeks of treatment, and several of the patients also had a later scalp biopsy. Clonality in the scalp was compared among normal scalp (n=4), patchy alopecia areata scalp (n=8), and alopecia totalis/universalis scalp (n=8). RNA was extracted with the PAXgene miRNA kit for fixed scalp, the miRNeasy kit for PBMCs, and the RNeasy kit for mouse skin. TCRbeta CDR3 regions were amplified by immunoSEQ multiplex PCR with 35 Vbeta forward and 13 Jbeta reverse primers.

The paper's findings and limits, for the study overall: Higher clonality and more expanded CD8+ clones were observed in lesional scalp than in normal scalp, particularly in alopecia totalis/universalis, a finding suggestive of antigenic drive. Shared TCR sequences between patients were less evident than in mice, which may be partly attributable to HLA diversity in the patient population. Unlike mouse skin, which is dominated by gammadelta T cells, normal human skin has resident alphabeta T cells that are also sequenced, and this complicates analysis of the scalp TCR repertoire.

This clone turned up a few times. Its cognate antigen has yet to be identified. Per-nucleotide qualities are absent, and no much larger clonotype sits a single base away. According to the germline V gene, CDR1 reads MDHEN and CDR2 reads SYDVKM. V gives up 6 bases and J gives up 2 bases, and the segment between their germline ends measures 10 bases. Reading from cysteine to phenylalanine, the CDR3 counts 14 amino acids. Here the CDR3 DNA is all that survives: 42 bases in frame from base 1. Libraries were constructed by the immunoSEQ multiplex PCR assay. RNA was extracted from all samples and reverse transcribed into cDNA, which served as template for TCR sequencing. First-strand cDNA was synthesized with SuperScript III using a 2:1 mix of oligo-dT and random hexamers. A synthetic immune receptor repertoire was used to assess amplification bias, and residual bias was removed computationally. On the authors' methods: Raw reads were preprocessed for error removal, and CDR3 was defined according to IMGT conventions as running from the conserved cysteine to phenylalanine. Clonality was computed by normalizing Shannon entropy by log2 of the number of productive unique TCRs and subtracting the result from 1. Whether scalp clones were CD4 or CD8 was inferred by matching scalp TCRbeta sequences against CD4 and CD8 repertoires sorted from blood. TCRdb retrieved this table from immuneACCESS and kept in-frame rearrangements only. Not all clones are present; in checked studies, unresolved V genes account for under half, and no reason is known for the remainder. V and J calls and clone size are copied from that table; D and trimming were computed from the DNA. This sample holds about 150,000 clones; more than 45% were observed only once. Of the sample, 15% to 20% is held by the ten largest clones.

Taken with the paper, the label for time point translates to: baseline before oral tofacitinib. Lesional scalp punch biopsies and peripheral blood were collected from alopecia areata patients. PBMCs were isolated by density centrifugation and stained for CD3, CD4 and CD8, and CD4+ and CD8+ T cells were sorted on a FACSAria. The material sequenced was CD8+ T cells sorted from blood, taken at week 0. This chain joins TRBV28 to TRBJ2-2, with the D gene too uncertain to name. The clonotype was recovered from a human donor with alopecia areata. For the CDR3, the sequence is CASRQRQNTGELFF. The nucleotide sequence reads TGTGCCAGCAGACAGCGACAAAACACCGGGGAGCTGTTTTTT.